This TCR beta chain comes out of a study of CD8 T cells in ankylosing spondylitis. Study-level results: What appeared characteristic of ankylosing spondylitis blood was a TCR beta motif of fewer than ten highly homologous variants.

TCRdb redid the calling of the 5' RACE reads with MiXCR, one entry per CDR3 protein. Here the sample spans some 38,000 distinct CDR3 sequences, 3% being singletons. Ten or more counts support this clonotype. Its antigen is unknown. V lost 1 base and J 4 bases, leaving 14 bases between the germline ends. Germline CDR1 reads SGDLS; CDR2 reads YYNGEE. The CDR3 spans 15 residues. The sequencing input was blood, either unsorted or a sorted T cell fraction (not recorded which). The source is a male donor with ankylosing spondylitis or in good health (not recorded which). The chain links TRBV9 to TRBJ2-5; D ambiguous. CDR3 protein: CASSVSYGQRETQYF. CDR3 nucleotides: TGTGCCAGCAGCGTATCCTACGGGCAGAGAGAGACCCAGTACTTC.